This T cell receptor beta chain came from a study of PD-L1 blockade in urothelial cancer (dated by TCRdb to 2017 to 2019). In the study overall: Therapy was started at some point between 2013 and 2015 for all patients, and atezolizumab 1,200 mg was administered intravenously every 3 weeks. About 90% of the 29 patients were identified as males with urothelial cancer of bladder origin, and a prior smoking history was reported by 18 of 29 patients. Patients had an ECOG performance status of 0 or 1 and had received between 0 and 3 prior chemotherapy regimens. Blood samples were analyzed 3 weeks after the start of treatment (second dose) and 6 weeks after the start of treatment. Blood samples gave median yields of approximately 130,000 T cells and 80,000 or so unique TCRs, along with a median clonality of 0.080. The study was an exploratory multi-omic analysis of somatic, immune and clinical correlates of response to PD-L1 blockade with atezolizumab in urothelial cancer. Pretreatment tumor samples and matched peripheral blood, collected serially before and after atezolizumab treatment, underwent TCR sequencing. Durable clinical benefit meant progression-free survival longer than 6 months, and TCR features were also tested against progression-free and overall survival. In the same patients, whole exome sequencing and RNA sequencing of pretreatment tumors were performed in addition to TCR sequencing. Some ten patients reached durable clinical benefit, while about 20 patients did not. Over 28 patients had pretreatment blood TCR-seq, 24 had at least one posttreatment blood collection, and 24 had tumor TCR-seq.

Each PCR received spiked-in synthetic TCR analog templates so that absolute template abundance could be estimated from read counts. The immunoSEQ assay used bias-controlled V and J gene primers to amplify TCRbeta CDR3 regions from genomic DNA. Sequencing of rearranged TCRbeta segments was performed at approximately 20X coverage. The original pipeline was this. Sequencing errors were corrected by clustering and CDR3s were annotated against IMGT to assign V, D and J genes. Only productive TCRbeta rearrangements were used in downstream analyses, excluding out-of-frame or stop-codon sequences. To compute clonality, Shannon entropy was normalized by the log of the number of unique productive sequences and then subtracted from one. Fisher's exact test with Benjamini-Hochberg correction, using a cutoff of adjusted p below 0.01, was how clones that differed between time points or between blood and tumor were identified. Drawn from immuneACCESS, this table holds only the in-frame rearrangements with V and J called that TCRdb kept. Clones are partly lost; checked studies trace under half to an unresolved V gene and leave the rest unexplained. V and J calls and clone size are as listed in that table; D and trimming were resolved from the DNA. The sample table shows tens of thousands of clones, and 79% are seen once. The ten biggest clones cover 3% to 4% of the sample.

As for this clone: Which antigen it targets is not known. No much larger clonotype is one base removed from it; base qualities were not supplied.

Broader findings and caveats from the paper: Small sample size (n ≈ 29) and many exploratory analyses mean the results are intended to be hypothesis-generating. Improved progression-free and overall survival was found to be associated with pretreatment peripheral blood TCR clonality below the median. Patients with durable benefit showed greater expansion of tumor-associated TCR clones in peripheral blood 3 weeks after starting treatment (n ≈ 20, p = 0.022).

CDR1 GTSNPN and CDR2 SVGIG were looked up in the germline V gene (reference sequence). Including cysteine and phenylalanine, the CDR3 has 16 amino acids. The entry retains the CDR3 DNA only, 48 bases that are in frame from base 1. V is trimmed back by 1 base and J by 0 bases, and the junction contains 9 bases that no gene match accounts for. The sample's time point label, in plain terms: peripheral blood 6 weeks after treatment start. The cohort included roughly 30 patients with locally advanced or metastatic urothelial carcinoma who were treated at Memorial Sloan Kettering on a trial protocol. Peripheral blood mononuclear cells were collected pretreatment and during treatment, at between 1 and 8 total time points per patient. The Qiagen DNeasy Blood extraction kit was used to purify genomic DNA from total PBMCs and from tumor samples. PBMCs were collected pretreatment and during treatment, and were isolated and stored as previously described.

This receptor was identified in a man aged 65 to 85 with urothelial cancer. The rearranged segments are TRBV30 and TRBJ2-7; 7 of the junction bases match TRBD2. The specimen comprised PBMCs, sampled around atezolizumab (anti-PD-L1) treatment. The bases read TGTGCCTGGAGTGCCTGGGGGGGATTAAGCTCCTACGAGCAGTACTTC. Translation gives CAWSAWGGLSSYEQYF.